The 28 T cell receptor beta chains in this list originate from one sample, sequenced in a study of shared clonotypes between healthy human individuals. Libraries were prepared by immunoSEQ multiplex PCR; TCRdb keeps only in-frame clonotypes and omits some of them. The sample yields over a million clones, about 98% seen once. The specimen sequenced was naive CD4+ T cells sorted from blood. The subset is: CD45RA+ positively selected. These TCRs come from a man aged 25-45 years in good health.

The rearrangement joins TRBV5-6 to TRBJ2-7; D may be TRBD2 (6 bases). V lost 0 bases to trimming and J lost 4 bases, with 20 bases between them. The CDR3 has 17 amino acids. Germline loops: CDR1 SGHDT, CDR2 YYEEEE. CDR3 sequence reads: CASSLAGGPPTPYEQYF. The CDR3 DNA reads TGTGCCAGCAGCTTGGCCGGGGGACCCCCAACCCCTTACGAGCAGTACTTC.

The V and J genes are TRBV19 and TRBJ1-4, with TRBD1 as a possible D gene (5 bases). Trimming pared 4 bases from V and 14 bases from J, leaving 20 bases between. The CDR3 runs 14 residues. Germline assignment: CDR1 LNHDA and CDR2 SQIVND (reference sequence). The CDR3 nucleotides read TGTGCCAGTAGTAAGGACACCTCCCGGAAAGGGCTGTTTTTT. Residues: CASSKDTSRKGLFF.

This sequence joins TRBV11-2 and TRBJ2-7; D gene uncertain. The CDR3 spans 10 residues. V was pared by 5 bases and J by 3 bases, with 2 bases between. Germline V gene sequence: CDR1 SGHAT, CDR2 FQNNGV. In DNA form, the CDR3 reads TGTGCCAGCAGCAACTACGAGCAGTACTTC. It specifies CASSNYEQYF.

V and J are TRBV4-1 and TRBJ2-3, with 10 bases lining up with TRBD2. From germline, CDR1 is MGHRA and CDR2 YSYEKL. The CDR3 consists of 21 residues. The trim removed 0 bases at V and 2 bases at J, leaving 17 bases unmatched. The CDR3 bases are TGCGCCAGCAGCCAAGAACGCAGCGGGAGGGTCCTCTCGGTTGTCACAGATACGCAGTATTTT. Encoded protein: CASSQERSGRVLSVVTDTQYF.

The rearrangement uses TRBV28 and TRBJ1-1; D uncertain. This CDR3 comprises 13 residues. The germline V gene has CDR1 MDHEN and CDR2 SYDVKM. Trimming left V 8 bases short and J 1 base short, with 11 bases between. DNA of the CDR3: TGTGCCAGCCTCCGGGAAACGAACACTGAAGCTTTCTTT. Amino acid sequence: CASLRETNTEAFF.

This rearrangement joins TRBV14 to TRBJ2-3, with 7 bases lining up with TRBD2. This CDR3 comprises 14 residues. With 4 bases clipped from V and 3 bases from J, the junction kept 4 bases outside the gene matches. The germline CDR1 and CDR2 sequences are SGHDN and FVKESK. The DNA of the CDR3 is TGTGCCAGCAGCCTTGTGGGGGGGACAGATACGCAGTATTTT. Its protein product is CASSLVGGTDTQYF.

This chain connects TRBV5-1 to TRBJ2-5; 12 bases fit TRBD2. V was pared by 4 bases and J by 4 bases, with 5 bases of the junction left unmatched. The CDR3 runs to 15 residues. Germline-derived CDR1 and CDR2 are SGHRS and YFSETQ. CDR3 loop: CASSPPTSGRETQYF. The DNA of the CDR3 is TGCGCCAGCAGCCCACCGACTAGCGGGAGAGAGACCCAGTACTTC.

A note on this clone: Other DNA sequences of this sample code for an identical CDR3. The genes are TRBV7-3 and TRBJ2-3; no clear D. Germline values: CDR1 SGHTA, CDR2 FQGTGA. CDR3 size: 13 residues. V was trimmed by 2 bases and J by 1 base, leaving 4 bases between them. CDR3 coding DNA: TGTGCCAGCAGCTTAGTAGGCACAGATACGCAGTATTTT. Residues: CASSLVGTDTQYF.

The chain uses TRBV7-3 and TRBJ2-1; D remains unclear. This CDR3 spans 13 amino acids. Germline V CDR1 and CDR2: SGHTA, FQGTGA. The V end was cut by 1 base, the J end by 5 bases, with 6 bases between. The chain's CDR3 is CASSLSRNNEQFF. In DNA, the CDR3 is TGTGCCAGCAGCTTAAGTAGGAACAATGAGCAGTTCTTC.

V and J are TRBV7-9 and TRBJ2-3; 9 positions match TRBD2. The J segment lost 3 bases and the V segment lost 3 bases, leaving 4 bases of the junction unmatched. The CDR3 spans 15 residues. The V gene's germline CDR1 is SEHNR and CDR2 FQNEAQ (reference sequence). The CDR3 reads CASSFGLANTDTQYF. The CDR3 DNA is TGTGCCAGCAGCTTTGGACTAGCGAATACAGATACGCAGTATTTT. The whole variable domain, remainder taken from reference TRBV7-9 and TRBJ2-3, is DTGVSQNPRHKITKRGQNVTFRCDPISEHNRLYWYRQTLGQGPEFLTYFQNEAQLEKSRLLSDRFSAERPKGSFSTLEIQRTEQGDSAMYLCASSFGLANTDTQYFGPGTRLTVL.

The J gene is TRBJ2-7, the V gene TRBV10-1; 12 bases align to TRBD2. Losses at the gene ends were 8 bases for V and 0 bases for J; bases not matched to a gene: 17. Germline assignment: CDR1 WNHNN and CDR2 SYGVQD (reference sequence). The CDR3 has 19 amino acids. CDR3 DNA sequence: TGCGCCAGCCAACACATAAGAAGGACTAGCGGGATGAGCTCCTACGAGCAGTACTTC. It specifies CASQHIRRTSGMSSYEQYF.

This chain connects TRBV18 to TRBJ2-1; 13 nucleotides align to TRBD2. Germline trimming cut 4 bases from V and 4 bases from J; bases unmatched to any gene: 4. CDR3 size: 16 residues. The V gene's germline CDR1 is KGHSH and CDR2 LQKENI. As DNA, the CDR3 is TGTGCCAGCTCACTTTCGGGACTAGCGGGATACAATGAGCAGTTCTTC. The encoded protein is CASSLSGLAGYNEQFF. The whole variable domain, filled in from reference TRBV18 and TRBJ2-1, reads NAGVMQNPRHLVRRRGQEARLRCSPMKGHSHVYWYRQLPEEGLKFMVYLQKENIIDESGMPKERFSAEFPKEGPSILRIQQVVRGDSAAYFCASSLSGLAGYNEQFFGPGTRLTVL.

The CDR3 DNA follows: TGTGCCAGCAGCCTGATCGGTCTCAATGAGCAGTTCTTC. As protein: CASSLIGLNEQFF. The chain is built from TRBV5-4 and TRBJ2-1; D ambiguous. The germline V gene has CDR1 SGHNT and CDR2 YYREEE (reference sequence). V was shortened by 4 bases and J by 6 bases, with 11 bases between the two germline ends. CDR3 length equals 13 residues.

This chain uses TRBV7-6 with TRBJ1-1, with D possibly being TRBD1 (6 bases). The germline V gene has CDR1 SGHVS and CDR2 FNYEAQ. V lost 5 bases and J lost 9, with 13 bases in between. This CDR3 is 12 amino acids long. CDR3 nucleotide sequence: TGTGCCAGCAGCCTGGGGGGGACACAAGCTTTCTTT. Its translation: CASSLGGTQAFF.

The chain combines TRBV5-4 with TRBJ2-5; TRBD2 matches 7 bases. V trimming: 3 bases; J trimming: 5 bases; junction bases outside the gene matches: 13. Germline V gene data show CDR1 as SGHNT and CDR2 as YYREEE (reference sequence). The CDR3 sequence is 16 residues long. DNA of the CDR3: TGTGCCAGCAGCTGGGGGGGTCTGCCAATGTGGGAGACCCAGTACTTC. Its protein product is CASSWGGLPMWETQYF.

This clone appeared a single time. The J gene is TRBJ2-7, the V gene TRBV11-2, with TRBD2 matching over 12 bases. V lost 4 bases, J lost 2 bases, and 3 bases stayed unmatched. CDR3 size: 15 residues. Per the germline V gene, CDR1 is SGHAT and CDR2 is FQNNGV. The CDR3 spells CASSSLAGGTYEQYF. The CDR3 DNA reads as TGTGCCAGCAGCTCCCTAGCGGGGGGGACCTACGAGCAGTACTTC.

A single count supports this clone. The V and J genes are TRBV6-6 and TRBJ2-2; D possibly corresponds to TRBD1 (6 bases). Per germline, CDR1 MNHNY and CDR2 SVGAGI (reference sequence). V was trimmed by 5 bases and J by 4 bases, leaving 8 bases between them. This CDR3 contains 13 residues. CDR3 amino acids: CASSIQGTGELFF. The CDR3 DNA reads TGTGCCAGCAGTATACAGGGCACCGGGGAGCTGTTTTTT.

The V and J genes are TRBV10-2 and TRBJ2-5; 12 nucleotides agree with TRBD2. Germline V gives CDR1 WSHSY, CDR2 SAAADI. The trim removed 10 bases at V and 7 bases at J, leaving 13 bases unmatched. The CDR3 runs to 15 residues. The CDR3 sequence: CATSLAGGGPGTQYF. The CDR3 DNA is TGCGCCACCTCACTAGCGGGAGGTGGCCCAGGGACCCAGTACTTC.

The chain has TRBV5-1 and TRBJ2-5; D unclear. Between the trimmed V and J ends, which lost 1 base and 5 bases, there was a span of 12 bases. The CDR3 has 14 amino acids. Germline loops: CDR1 SGHRS, CDR2 YFSETQ. The DNA for the CDR3 is TGCGCCAGCAGCTTGTGGGGATCAGAGGAGACCCAGTACTTC. This encodes CASSLWGSEETQYF. The whole variable domain, remainder taken from reference TRBV5-1 and TRBJ2-5, is KAGVTQTPRYLIKTRGQQVTLSCSPISGHRSVSWYQQTPGQGLQFLFEYFSETQRNKGNFPGRFSGRQFSNSRSEMNVSTLELGDSALYLCASSLWGSEETQYFGPGTRLLVL.

The CDR3 bases are TGTGCCAGCAGCCAACAGGGGATACCAACTAATGAAAAACTGTTTTTT. It yields the protein CASSQQGIPTNEKLFF. This sequence joins TRBV13 and TRBJ1-4, with 7 positions matching TRBD1. The CDR3 is 16 amino acids. V shed 5 bases, J shed 0 bases, and the junction held 6 bases outside the gene matches. The germline V gene encodes CDR1 PRHDT and CDR2 FYEKMQ (reference sequence).

The chain has TRBV7-2 and TRBJ1-1, with D unclear. Trimming took 5 bases from V and 1 from J, leaving 14 bases between them. This CDR3 is built from 15 residues. CDR1 is SGHTA and CDR2 is FQGNSA in the germline V gene. As DNA, the CDR3 is TGTGCCAGCAGCCCCTCTCGAGCAGAGAACACTGAAGCTTTCTTT. This translates into CASSPSRAENTEAFF.

The chain combines TRBV30 with TRBJ2-2; TRBD2 aligns across 8 bases. This CDR3 region has 14 residues. From germline, CDR1 is GTSNPN and CDR2 SVGIG (reference sequence). With V trimmed by 3 bases and J by 4 bases, 4 bases remained unmatched. The CDR3 loop is CAWRTGTSTGELFF. The CDR3 DNA reads as TGTGCCTGGAGAACCGGGACTAGCACCGGGGAGCTGTTTTTT.

The chain recombines TRBV11-2 with TRBJ2-1, with unresolved D. CDR3 length: 14 amino acids. The V gene lost 6 bases and the J gene lost 4 bases, with 13 bases spanning the gap. The germline gives CDR1 SGHAT, CDR2 FQNNGV. As DNA, the CDR3 is TGTGCCAGCAGTCACCCCCCGACGTACAATGAGCAGTTCTTC. Encoded protein: CASSHPPTYNEQFF.

V and J are TRBV28 and TRBJ2-1, with D tentatively TRBD2 (6 bases). This CDR3 has 14 amino acids. CDR1 and CDR2 from the germline V gene are MDHEN and SYDVKM. Trimming pared 5 bases from V and 5 bases from J, leaving 13 bases between. The CDR3 spells CASSRGGQNNEQFF. DNA for the CDR3: TGTGCCAGCAGTAGAGGAGGGCAGAACAATGAGCAGTTCTTC.

V and J are TRBV30 and TRBJ2-7; TRBD2 might be the D (6 bases). The germline V and J ends were trimmed by 5 bases and 4 bases, with 18 bases remaining between them. Germline CDR1 GTSNPN, CDR2 SVGIG (reference sequence). The CDR3 has 14 residues. The CDR3 coding sequence is TGTGCCTGGGCGGGAAGAGGGAGTAATTACGAGCAGTACTTC. This translates into CAWAGRGSNYEQYF.

The chain joins TRBV20-1 to TRBJ2-1, with D tentatively TRBD2 (5 bases). This CDR3 contains 10 residues. Germline V lookup: CDR1 DFQATT, CDR2 SNEGSKA (reference sequence). The V end lost 6 bases, the J end lost 8 bases, and 8 bases lay between the germline ends. DNA of the CDR3: TGCAGTGCGGAGAGGGATGAGCAGTTCTTC. Its protein is CSAERDEQFF.

CDR3 nucleotides: TGTGCCAGCAGCTTAGCGAGCGAGCAAGGCTACACCTTC. It encodes CASSLASEQGYTF. This chain joins TRBV7-2 and TRBJ1-2; D is undetermined. Germline V gene sequence: CDR1 SGHTA, CDR2 FQGNSA. V lost 0 bases to trimming and J lost 8 bases, with 10 bases between them. The CDR3 is 13 residues long.

This sequence joins TRBV7-3 and TRBJ1-1, with D hard to call. Germline CDR1 is SGHTA and CDR2 is FQGTGA. The germline V and J ends were trimmed by 11 bases and 1 base, with 5 bases remaining between them. The CDR3 length is 10 residues. The CDR3 is CASGNTEAFF. Written as DNA, the CDR3 is TGTGCCTCAGGGAACACTGAAGCTTTCTTT. Using reference TRBV7-3 and TRBJ1-1 for the parts outside the CDR3, the full variable domain is GAGVSQTPSNKVTEKGKYVELRCDPISGHTALYWYRQSLGQGPEFLIYFQGTGAADDSGLPNDRFFAVRPEGSVSTLKIQRTERGDSAVYLCASGNTEAFFGQGTRLTVV.